These 2 T cell receptor beta chains were sequenced from one sample in a study of T cells after yellow fever vaccination. TCRdb processed the 5' RACE reads anew with MiXCR; each CDR3 protein has one entry. The sample shows around 250,000 distinct CDR3 sequences, about 5.2% of them seen only once. Specimen: CD4+ T cells sorted from PBMCs, collected on the day of the yellow fever booster vaccination. These TCRs come from a man aged 18 to 29 who received the YFV17D yellow fever vaccine.

This clonotype appeared many times. The chain carries TRBV5-1 and TRBJ2-5, with 9 bases aligning to TRBD1. J lost 9 bases, V lost 4 bases, and 10 bases had no gene match. The CDR3 contains 14 residues. CDR1 is SGHRS, CDR2 YFSETQ, per germline. CDR3 sequence: CASSPTRQGEAQYF. CDR3 DNA: TGCGCCAGCAGCCCAACCAGACAGGGGGAGGCCCAGTACTTC. The variable domain in full, with the rest retrieved from reference TRBV5-1 and TRBJ2-5, is KAGVTQTPRYLIKTRGQQVTLSCSPISGHRSVSWYQQTPGQGLQFLFEYFSETQRNKGNFPGRFSGRQFSNSRSEMNVSTLELGDSALYLCASSPTRQGEAQYFGPGTRLLVL.

This clonotype was detected only a few times. The chain combines TRBV6-2 or TRBV6-3 with TRBJ2-5; 8 bases line up with TRBD2. This CDR3 is 15 amino acids long. V lost 6 bases, J lost 1 base, and 7 bases stayed unmatched. The V gene's germline CDR1 is MNHEY and CDR2 SVGEGT. Here the CDR3 reads CASRAAGGGQETQYF. CDR3 coding DNA: TGTGCCAGCAGAGCGGCCGGGGGGGGCCAAGAGACCCAGTACTTC.